Listed below are T cell receptor beta chains from one sample, sequenced in a study of T cell responses to AZD1222 COVID-19 vaccine. Using immunoSEQ multiplex PCR, the repertoire was profiled, and TCRdb retains in-frame clones only, with some absent. The sample includes some 130,000 clones, approximately 90% of them seen just once. This specimen was peripheral blood, taken 28 days after the second AZD1222 dose. Receptors originate from an adult who received the AZD1222 COVID-19 vaccine. Both conserved end residues are part of each CDR3. The D gene is left open where the match is weak. Some rows have no size entry. The others give once, few or many, or a class for an expanded clone.

V gene,CDR3 length,J gene,D gene,clone size,CDR3 protein,CDR3 DNA
TRBV7-2,17,TRBJ1-2,.,once,CASSLGPLGGMGYGYTF,TGTGCCAGCAGCTTAGGTCCCCTGGGGGGGATGGGCTATGGCTACACCTTC
TRBV4-1,16,TRBJ1-5,.,.,CASSQASGGQGQPQHF,TGCGCCAGCAGCCAAGCTTCCGGGGGTCAAGGACAGCCCCAGCATTTT
TRBV28,12,TRBJ1-2,.,.,CASSLASYGYTF,TGTGCCAGCAGTTTGGCCAGCTATGGCTACACCTTC
TRBV3-1/TRBV3-2,14,TRBJ1-6,.,.,CASSQGRGGSPLHF,TGTGCCAGCAGCCAAGGTAGAGGGGGTTCACCCCTCCACTTT
TRBV2,14,TRBJ1-2,.,.,CASSSGHSNYGYTF,TGTGCCAGCAGCTCTGGACATTCAAACTATGGCTACACCTTC
TRBV11-2,17,TRBJ1-3,.,.,CASTFYMEFGTGNTIYF,TGTGCCAGCACCTTTTACATGGAGTTTGGGACTGGAAACACCATATATTTT
TRBV27,14,TRBJ2-7,.,few,CASSSKTGTYEQYF,TGTGCCAGCAGTTCCAAGACAGGAACCTACGAGCAGTACTTC
TRBV5-1,14,TRBJ2-2,.,once,CASSLNDRSGELFF,TGCGCCAGCAGCTTGAATGACAGGTCCGGGGAGCTGTTTTTT
TRBV2,15,TRBJ1-3,TRBD1,once,CASRDRGFSGNTIYF,TGTGCCAGCAGGGACAGGGGATTCTCTGGAAACACCATATATTTT
TRBV5-4,12,TRBJ2-7,.,.,CASSLRRTEQYF,TGTGCCAGCAGCTTGAGACGGACAGAGCAGTACTTC
TRBV11-2,16,TRBJ2-1,TRBD2,.,CATRPGLAGVMSEQFF,TGTGCCACCCGGCCGGGACTAGCGGGAGTTATGAGTGAGCAGTTCTTC
TRBV5-4,13,TRBJ2-5,.,.,CASSLTTQETQYF,TGTGCCAGCAGCCTAACCACACAAGAGACCCAGTACTTC
TRBV7-2,14,TRBJ1-4,.,.,CASTVGGSAEKLFF,TGTGCCAGCACGGTAGGGGGGAGTGCTGAAAAACTGTTTTTT
TRBV5-1,14,TRBJ1-5,.,.,CASSLEGTNQPQHF,TGCGCCAGCAGCTTGGAAGGGACCAATCAGCCCCAGCATTTT
TRBV5-1,13,TRBJ1-2,.,.,CASSLAGLGGYTF,TGCGCCAGCAGCTTGGCAGGGTTGGGTGGCTACACCTTC
TRBV7-6,16,TRBJ1-5,TRBD1,.,CASSLTARGPGQPQHF,TGTGCCAGCAGCTTAACGGCCAGGGGGCCGGGGCAGCCCCAGCATTTT
TRBV9,16,TRBJ2-2,TRBD1,.,CASSVVADRVAGELFF,TGTGCCAGCAGCGTAGTCGCCGACAGGGTGGCCGGGGAGCTGTTTTTT
TRBV3-1/TRBV3-2,13,TRBJ1-4,TRBD1,.,CASSQTGVEKLFF,TGTGCCAGCAGCCAGACAGGGGTAGAAAAACTGTTTTTT
TRBV6-5,13,TRBJ1-4,.,.,CASSYGQNEKLFF,TGTGCCAGCAGTTACGGACAGAATGAAAAACTGTTTTTT
TRBV14,15,TRBJ2-4,.,once,CASSHQQGWENIQYF,TGTGCCAGCAGCCACCAGCAGGGCTGGGAAAACATTCAGTACTTC
TRBV7-9,12,TRBJ2-1,.,.,CASKAIDNEQFF,TGTGCCAGCAAGGCCATCGACAATGAGCAGTTCTTC
TRBV28,15,TRBJ1-5,TRBD1,.,CASRPGTALGQPQHF,TGTGCCAGCAGACCCGGGACAGCCCTCGGTCAGCCCCAGCATTTT
TRBV28,15,TRBJ1-2,.,few,CASVDLLIALGGYTF,TGTGCCAGCGTGGACCTTCTAATAGCCCTAGGGGGCTACACCTTC
TRBV18,13,TRBJ1-1,.,many,CASSRVGNTEAFF,TGTGCCAGCTCACGCGTGGGGAACACTGAAGCTTTCTTT
TRBV28,15,TRBJ2-7,.,.,CASSPIRTHTYEQYF,TGTGCCAGCAGTCCTATTAGGACACATACCTACGAGCAGTACTTC
TRBV7-9,15,TRBJ2-3,.,.,CASNPSGESTDTQYF,TGTGCCAGCAACCCTTCAGGGGAAAGCACAGATACGCAGTATTTT
TRBV11-2,19,TRBJ2-1,TRBD2,.,CASSSSGLAALSSYNEQFF,TGTGCCAGCAGCTCCTCAGGACTAGCGGCCTTAAGCTCCTACAATGAGCAGTTCTTC